These 31 T cell receptor beta chains came from one sample sequenced in a study of blood T cell repertoires in COVID-19. The protocol was immunoSEQ multiplex PCR, while the TCRdb copy is restricted to in-frame clones and leaves out a portion. This sample carries a few hundred thousand clones, 85% of them seen once, and the ten largest clones take about 19%. Sequenced sample: PBMCs or T cells enriched from blood (not recorded which). All receptors come from a middle-aged man who had recovered from COVID-19.

The V gene is TRBV11-1, the J gene TRBJ2-1; a possible D gene is TRBD1 (6 bases). Germline CDR1 is SGHAT and CDR2 is FQDESV (reference sequence). Between the trimmed V and J ends, which lost 5 bases and 4 bases, there was a span of 12 bases. The CDR3 length is 14 residues. CDR3 coding DNA: TGTGCCAGCAGCCGCAGGGGAAATTACAATGAGCAGTTCTTC. Protein sequence: CASSRRGNYNEQFF.

The chain joins TRBV27 to TRBJ2-1; 12 nucleotides match TRBD2. Germline V gene data show CDR1 as MNHEY and CDR2 as SMNVEV (reference sequence). The trim removed 8 bases at V and 7 bases at J, leaving 6 bases unmatched. The CDR3 contains 14 residues. The CDR3: CASRPGLAGNEQFF. CDR3 DNA: TGTGCCAGCCGACCCGGACTAGCGGGAAATGAGCAGTTCTTC.

V gene TRBV6-5 combines with J gene TRBJ2-7; TRBD2 is a possible D gene (6 bases). Germline CDR1 MNHEY, CDR2 SVGAGI. CDR3 length equals 14 residues. V was clipped by 6 bases and J by 2 bases, with 14 bases between them. The CDR3 nucleotides are TGTGCCAGCAGCCCGGGACTCAGGCCCTACGAGCAGTACTTC. Translated: CASSPGLRPYEQYF.

The chain is built from TRBV2 and TRBJ2-7, with D uncertain. V lost 6 bases, J lost 3 bases, and 6 bases lay in between. CDR1 and CDR2 (germline): SNHLY, FYNNEI. CDR3 length: 11 residues. The chain's CDR3 is CASSPNYEQYF. The CDR3 nucleotides are TGTGCCAGCAGCCCCAACTACGAGCAGTACTTC.

The chain combines TRBV6-1 with TRBJ1-2, with D possibly being TRBD1 (6 bases). Germline V gives CDR1 MNHNS, CDR2 SASEGT. The CDR3 is 15 amino acids. V was trimmed by 0 bases and J by 4 bases, leaving 12 bases between them. CDR3 loop: CASSEAAGAGYGYTF. Here the CDR3 DNA reads TGTGCCAGCAGTGAAGCAGCGGGGGCGGGCTATGGCTACACCTTC.

The rearrangement uses TRBV27 and TRBJ1-5, with D maybe TRBD1 (6 bases). V dropped 3 bases and J dropped 9 bases, with 12 bases sitting between them. The CDR3 consists of 13 residues. Germline CDR1 and CDR2: MNHEY and SMNVEV (reference sequence). The CDR3 bases are TGTGCCAGCAGTTTGGACAGAATTGGGCCCCAGCATTTT. Protein product: CASSLDRIGPQHF.

The chain uses TRBV28 and TRBJ2-3; possibly TRBD2 for D (6 bases). The CDR3 totals 15 residues. Trimming pared 5 bases from V and 4 bases from J, leaving 16 bases between. From germline, CDR1 is MDHEN and CDR2 SYDVKM. CDR3 nucleotides: TGTGCCAGCAGTGGGGCCGGGAGTGGGGCAGATACGCAGTATTTT. Amino acids: CASSGAGSGADTQYF. Looking up the rest from reference TRBV28 and TRBJ2-3 gives the full variable domain: DVKVTQSSRYLVKRTGEKVFLECVQDMDHENMFWYRQDPGLGLRLIYFSYDVKMKEKGDIPEGYSVSREKKERFSLILESASTNQTSMYLCASSGAGSGADTQYFGPGTRLTVL.

This chain links TRBV9 with TRBJ2-7; 10 nucleotides agree with TRBD1. After removal of 4 bases from V and 3 bases from J, the junction contained 4 bases not matched to a gene. In germline, CDR1 is SGDLS, CDR2 YYNGEE. The CDR3 contains 14 residues. In DNA form, the CDR3 reads TGTGCCAGCAGCCCATGGACAGGGGGCTACGAGCAGTACTTC. It encodes CASSPWTGGYEQYF. The entire variable domain, with the rest obtained from reference TRBV9 and TRBJ2-7, is as follows: DSGVTQTPKHLITATGQRVTLRCSPRSGDLSVYWYQQSLDQGLQFLIQYYNGEERAKGNILERFSAQQFPDLHSELNLSSLELGDSALYFCASSPWTGGYEQYFGPGTRLTVT.

The chain uses TRBV12-5 and TRBJ2-7; D remains ambiguous. The V and J ends lost 6 bases and 5 bases respectively, with 8 bases between them. The CDR3 length is 11 residues. The V gene's germline CDR1 is LGHNT and CDR2 FRNRAP. This chain's CDR3 is CASGLPDEQYF. In nucleotides, the CDR3 is TGTGCTAGTGGGCTACCGGACGAGCAGTACTTC.

J is TRBJ2-5 and V is TRBV6-5, with 7 bases aligning to TRBD1. V trimming: 6 bases; J trimming: 4 bases; junction bases outside the gene matches: 11. This CDR3 region has 15 residues. From germline, CDR1 is MNHEY and CDR2 SVGAGI. The CDR3 DNA reads TGTGCCAGCAGGACCTCAAGGGGGCTGTCAGAGACCCAGTACTTC. This codes for CASRTSRGLSETQYF.

This clone was recorded a few times. The chain is built from TRBV7-3 and TRBJ2-2; a possible D gene is TRBD2 (6 bases). V lost 8 bases to trimming and J lost 5 bases, with 15 bases between them. The CDR3 has 14 amino acids. The germline V gene has CDR1 SGHTA and CDR2 FQGTGA. CDR3 protein: CASSGGGWTGELFF. CDR3 nucleotides: TGTGCCAGCTCTGGCGGAGGGTGGACCGGGGAGCTGTTTTTT.

This clone occurred many times. The CDR3 DNA follows: TGTGCCAGCAGTCCTGGACAGGGGGTTGGCTACACCTTC. As protein: CASSPGQGVGYTF. The chain links TRBV12-3 or TRBV12-4 to TRBJ1-2; 10 nucleotides align to TRBD1. The CDR3 has 13 amino acids. V was clipped by 5 bases and J by 7 bases; unmatched bases: 4.

Of note for this clone: The junction shows a germline mismatch at one end, possibly a read error. The rearrangement links TRBV7-7 to TRBJ2-1; D gene unclear. Germline V gives CDR1 SSHAT, CDR2 FNYEAQ (reference sequence). There are 11 residues in the CDR3. This chain's CDR3 is CASSLNGEQFF. The CDR3 coding sequence is TGTGCTAGCAGCTTGAACGGTGAGCAGTTCTTC.

The chain carries TRBV4-1 and TRBJ1-2; the D is unclear. Germline V gene sequence: CDR1 MGHRA, CDR2 YSYEKL. The CDR3 runs to 15 residues. V lost 0 bases to trimming and J lost 4 bases, with 12 bases between them. CDR3 region: CASSQDPRSSYGYTF. The CDR3 region has the DNA TGCGCCAGCAGCCAAGATCCCCGGTCCTCCTATGGCTACACCTTC.

The CDR3 protein is CATSRAAGSPANYGYTF. In DNA, the CDR3 is TGTGCCACCAGCAGAGCAGCGGGGTCCCCAGCTAACTATGGCTACACCTTC. The rearrangement uses TRBV15 and TRBJ1-2; D is unresolved. CDR3 length: 17 residues. Looked up from germline, CDR1 is LNHNV and CDR2 is YYDKDF (reference sequence). The V end lost 1 base, the J end lost 0 bases, and 15 bases lay between the germline ends.

The rearrangement links TRBV24-1 to TRBJ1-1; no reliable D call. Per germline, CDR1 KGHDR and CDR2 SFDVKD. Trimming removed 3 bases from V and 7 bases from J, with 11 bases in between. The CDR3 length is 13 residues. CDR3 bases: TGTGCCACCAGTGATCGACTCTTAGGTGAAGCTTTCTTT. Protein product: CATSDRLLGEAFF.

The chain is built from TRBV11-3 and TRBJ2-1, with D maybe TRBD2 (6 bases). CDR3 size: 14 residues. With 1 base removed from V and 6 bases from J, the gap between germline ends came to 10 bases. CDR1 and CDR2 from the germline V gene are SGHNT and YENEEA. The CDR3 reads CASSLAGLSNEQFF. Here the CDR3 DNA reads TGTGCCAGCAGCTTAGCGGGACTGAGCAATGAGCAGTTCTTC.

This sequence joins TRBV3-1 (or the pseudogene TRBV3-2) and TRBJ1-1; no definite D call. Trimming cost V 1 base and J 6 bases, with 9 bases left between them. Germline-derived CDR1 and CDR2 are LGHDT and YNNKEL (reference sequence). This CDR3 contains 13 residues. CDR3 coding DNA: TGTGCCAGCAGCCAAGTCGGAGACGCTGAAGCTTTCTTT. Residues: CASSQVGDAEAFF.

This chain uses TRBV5-6 with TRBJ1-2; 7 bases line up with TRBD1. The V gene end was trimmed by 4 bases and the J gene end by 5 bases; junction bases not matched to a gene: 11. CDR3 length: 15 residues. Germline V gene lookup returns CDR1 SGHDT and CDR2 YYEEEE. Here the CDR3 DNA reads TGTGCCAGCAGCATAAGTTTTGACAGGGAGTATGGCTACACCTTC. It specifies CASSISFDREYGYTF.

This clone was observed a handful of times. V usage is TRBV28 and J usage is TRBJ1-5; D might be TRBD1 (6 bases). This CDR3 region has 16 residues. The V and J ends lost 0 bases and 2 bases respectively, with 11 bases between them. The germline V gene encodes CDR1 MDHEN and CDR2 SYDVKM. The CDR3 DNA sequence: TGTGCCAGCAGTTTATGGGGCAGGGGTGGCAATCAGCCCCAGCATTTT. Protein sequence: CASSLWGRGGNQPQHF.

The rearrangement uses TRBV5-1 and TRBJ2-5; TRBD2 agrees at 11 bases. Trimming took 3 bases from V and 4 from J; bases not matched to a gene: 11. Germline CDR1 is SGHRS and CDR2 is YFSETQ. The CDR3 totals 17 residues. In DNA form, the CDR3 reads TGCGCCAGCAGCTCCGGAACCCTAGCGGGAGGCCGAGAGACCCAGTACTTC. Translated, it gives CASSSGTLAGGRETQYF.

V gene TRBV20-1 combines with J gene TRBJ1-2; the D is unclear. Germline assignment: CDR1 DFQATT and CDR2 SNEGSKA (reference sequence). V lost 2 bases and J 6 bases, leaving 7 bases between the germline ends. The CDR3 is 11 amino acids. CDR3 residues: CSARKTDGYTF. The CDR3 bases are TGCAGTGCTAGAAAAACAGATGGCTACACCTTC.

V usage is TRBV15 and J usage is TRBJ1-3; 9 bases fit TRBD1. The trim removed 0 bases at V and 6 bases at J, leaving 6 bases unmatched. The CDR3 is made up of 16 amino acids. In germline, CDR1 is LNHNV, CDR2 YYDKDF (reference sequence). CDR3: CATSRDWGQGLNTIYF. CDR3 DNA: TGTGCCACCAGCAGAGATTGGGGACAGGGACTAAACACCATATATTTT.

The chain recombines TRBV29-1 with TRBJ1-2, with D possibly matching TRBD1 (5 bases). The CDR3 totals 12 residues. Between the trimmed V and J ends, which lost 7 bases and 1 base, there was a span of 10 bases. Germline assignment: CDR1 SQVTM and CDR2 ANQGSEA. This CDR3 reads CSDRSHNYGYTF. As DNA, the CDR3 is TGCAGCGACAGGAGTCATAACTATGGCTACACCTTC.

The chain employs TRBV15 and TRBJ2-2; D might be TRBD1 (6 bases). The CDR3 is 13 residues long. Trimming cost V 5 bases and J 7 bases, with 11 bases left between them. The germline CDR1 and CDR2 sequences are LNHNV and YYDKDF (reference sequence). CDR3 sequence reads: CATSPSGDGELFF. In DNA, the CDR3 is TGTGCCACCAGCCCTTCAGGGGACGGGGAGCTGTTTTTT.

The J gene is TRBJ1-3, the V gene TRBV28; D may be TRBD1 (5 bases). The V end lost 5 bases, the J end lost 0 bases, and 11 bases lay between the germline ends. Germline CDR1 and CDR2: MDHEN and SYDVKM. The CDR3 is made up of 15 amino acids. The CDR3 here is CASSDFQGSGNTIYF. The CDR3 DNA reads TGTGCCAGCAGTGACTTTCAGGGCTCTGGAAACACCATATATTTT.

The V call is TRBV7-2, the J call TRBJ1-2; no clear D gene. This CDR3 region has 14 residues. The V and J ends lost 4 bases and 3 bases respectively, with 12 bases between them. Germline V CDR1 and CDR2: SGHTA, FQGNSA. The CDR3 DNA sequence: TGTGCCAGCAGCTACGGGCGGGGTGACTATGGCTACACCTTC. Its protein product is CASSYGRGDYGYTF. Full variable domain (missing parts from reference TRBV7-2 and TRBJ1-2): GAGVSQSPSNKVTEKGKDVELRCDPISGHTALYWYRQSLGQGLEFLIYFQGNSAPDKSGLPSDRFSAERTGGSVSTLTIQRTQQEDSAVYLCASSYGRGDYGYTFGSGTRLTVV.

The chain carries TRBV7-6 and TRBJ2-5; possible D gene TRBD1, 5 bases. Germline V gene data show CDR1 as SGHVS and CDR2 as FNYEAQ. The CDR3 totals 15 residues. The V end was cut by 5 bases, the J end by 5 bases, with 18 bases between. The CDR3 spells CASSRGQEGWETQYF. In DNA form, the CDR3 reads TGTGCCAGCAGCCGCGGACAAGAAGGTTGGGAGACCCAGTACTTC.

The V call is TRBV18, the J call TRBJ1-1; possibly TRBD1 for D (5 bases). From germline, CDR1 is KGHSH and CDR2 LQKENI. Deletions cut 3 bases from V and 1 base from J, with 12 bases between. The length of the CDR3 is 15 residues. CDR3 sequence: CASSPHAGGNTEAFF. The CDR3 DNA sequence: TGTGCCAGCTCACCCCATGCGGGGGGGAACACTGAAGCTTTCTTT.

The chain combines TRBV3-1 (or the pseudogene TRBV3-2) with TRBJ1-1; 8 bases are shared with TRBD1. J was trimmed by 10 bases and V by 1 base; bases with no gene match: 5. The CDR3 covers 13 residues. Germline V gene lookup returns CDR1 LGHDT and CDR2 YNNKEL (reference sequence). The CDR3 sequence: CASSQVRTGGAFF. CDR3 nucleotides: TGTGCCAGCAGCCAAGTGAGAACAGGGGGAGCTTTCTTT.

The rearrangement links TRBV11-2 to TRBJ1-4, with 7 nucleotides matching TRBD1. Germline lookup yields CDR1 SGHAT and CDR2 FQNNGV. V shed 6 bases and J 8 bases; nucleotides not matched to a gene: 6. The CDR3 has 13 amino acids. CDR3 sequence (DNA): TGTGCCAGCAGGGGGGCAGGGGGAGAAAAACTGTTTTTT. Amino acids: CASRGAGGEKLFF.